This T cell receptor (beta chain) was sequenced in a study of blood T cells in healthy people across ages. Study summary: With template switching, about one barcoded beta molecule was captured per two T cells.

This clonotype was picked up a small number of times. Its antigen is undetermined. Study-level points and caveats: When one million T cells were used, diversity estimates were thought to be underestimates.

Combining a sample-barcoded 5' primer with a J-beta primer mix, a second PCR ran for 7 to 11 cycles. TCRdb independently ran MiXCR on the 5' RACE reads; one entry per CDR3 protein. The sample consists of about 1,800,000 distinct CDR3 sequences, 28% of them appearing once. Approximately 10 milliliters was the volume of peripheral blood drawn from each donor. The germline CDR1 and CDR2 sequences are SSHAT and FNYEAQ (reference sequence). Trimming took 5 bases from V and 10 from J; bases not matched to a gene: 7. This CDR3 contains 13 residues. The rearrangement links TRBV7-7 to TRBJ2-1; the match to TRBD2 covers 8 bases. Material for sequencing was blood. This TCR derives from a woman between 25 and 40 years old in good health. The CDR3 nucleotides read TGTGCCAGCAGCCTATCCGCTAGCGGGGAGCAGTTCTTC. Translated: CASSLSASGEQFF.